The 8 T cell receptor beta chains below all came from one sample that was sequenced in a study of blood T cell repertoires in COVID-19. Data came from immunoSEQ multiplex PCR; TCRdb stores just in-frame clones and leaves some out. The sample has about 190,000 clones, approximately 84% seen once. Sequenced material: PBMCs or T cells enriched from blood (not recorded which). These receptors were collected from a woman aged 25 to 39 who had recovered from COVID-19.

The chain employs TRBV3-1 (or the pseudogene TRBV3-2) and TRBJ2-5; TRBD2 might be the D (5 bases). The ends were cut back, 6 bases at V and 7 bases at J, with 9 bases in the middle. In germline, CDR1 is LGHDT, CDR2 YNNKEL (reference sequence). The CDR3 has 11 residues. The CDR3 DNA reads TGTGCCAGCAGTAGAGGAGGGACCCAGTACTTC. Its protein product is CASSRGGTQYF.

The chain recombines TRBV5-1 with TRBJ2-3, with D possibly matching TRBD1 (5 bases). In germline, CDR1 is SGHRS, CDR2 YFSETQ. This CDR3 spans 14 amino acids. V gave up 0 bases and J gave up 6 bases, with 11 bases separating them. This CDR3 is CASSLGQGSDTQYF. In DNA form, the CDR3 reads TGCGCCAGCAGCTTGGGTCAGGGTTCGGATACGCAGTATTTT.

V gene TRBV7-6 combines with J gene TRBJ2-5; 9 bases map to TRBD2. CDR1 is SGHVS, CDR2 FNYEAQ, per germline. The V gene end was trimmed by 4 bases and the J gene end by 5 bases; junction bases not matched to a gene: 14. This CDR3 is 17 amino acids long. CDR3 sequence reads: CASSSTLAGAAGETQYF. CDR3 DNA: TGTGCCAGCAGCTCCACCTTAGCGGGGGCCGCCGGGGAGACCCAGTACTTC.

CDR3: CASSLSGTVNTEAFF. DNA of the CDR3: TGTGCCAGCAGCTTAAGCGGGACCGTGAACACTGAAGCTTTCTTT. The chain has TRBV7-3 and TRBJ1-1; D perhaps matches TRBD1 (5 bases). The germline V gene has CDR1 SGHTA and CDR2 FQGTGA. V lost 1 base to trimming and J lost 0 bases, with 9 bases between them. The CDR3 has 15 residues.

This chain uses TRBV3-1 (or the pseudogene TRBV3-2) with TRBJ2-3; D is ambiguous. The CDR3 spans 15 residues. V lost 0 bases to trimming and J lost 8 bases, with 15 bases between them. Germline V gene sequence: CDR1 LGHDT, CDR2 YNNKEL (reference sequence). The CDR3 here is CASSQELHNGRTQYF. The CDR3 DNA is TGTGCCAGCAGCCAAGAGCTTCACAATGGTCGTACGCAGTATTTT.

V and J are TRBV2 and TRBJ2-2; 8 bases fit TRBD1. The CDR3 has 14 amino acids. The V segment lost 5 bases and the J segment 7 bases; nucleotides outside the gene matches: 6. CDR1 and CDR2 (germline): SNHLY, FYNNEI. CDR3 amino acids: CASSQDRGNGELFF. CDR3 in DNA: TGTGCCAGCAGTCAAGACAGGGGTAACGGGGAGCTGTTTTTT.

The chain has TRBV28 and TRBJ2-1; D gene unclear. Trimming removed 3 bases from V and 8 bases from J, with 5 bases in between. The CDR3 totals 11 residues. The germline gives CDR1 MDHEN, CDR2 SYDVKM. The CDR3 DNA reads TGTGCCAGCAGTTTTGAGGATGAGCAGTTCTTC. It specifies CASSFEDEQFF.

The rearrangement uses TRBV7-8 and TRBJ1-1; 8 positions agree with TRBD1. The V and J ends lost 2 bases and 9 bases, in that order; junction bases with no gene match: 2. The germline CDR1 and CDR2 sequences are SGHVS and FQNEAQ. The CDR3 covers 12 residues. CDR3 protein: CASSLYRGKAFF. The CDR3 DNA follows: TGTGCCAGCAGCTTATACAGGGGGAAAGCTTTCTTT.